This T cell receptor beta chain was identified in a study of T-cell reconstitution after alpha-beta-depleted transplantation in children. V lost 0 bases, J lost 9 bases, and 9 bases lay in between. This CDR3 has 13 amino acids. Per the germline V gene, CDR1 is SGDLS and CDR2 is YYNGEE. Preparation of the TCRbeta library used unique molecular identifiers. TCRdb recomputed calls from the PCR reads with MiXCR, one row per CDR3 protein. Here the sample spans 400,000 to 500,000 distinct CDR3 sequences, roughly 11% being singletons. This clonotype was detected many times. Specimen: PBMCs from the stem cell graft donor, collected from the stem cell graft. The J gene is TRBJ2-2, the V gene TRBV9, with D tentatively TRBD2 (6 bases). The clonotype comes from a human donor who donated a stem cell graft to a child with acute myeloid leukemia. The CDR3 reads CASSVDGSRELFF. The DNA of the CDR3 is TGTGCCAGCAGCGTAGACGGGAGCAGGGAGCTGTTTTTT.